This entry lists 24 T cell receptor beta chains sequenced from one sample in a study of blood T cell repertoires in COVID-19. The assay was immunoSEQ multiplex PCR, and TCRdb's table has in-frame clones only and misses some. The sample contains some 180,000 clones, 75% to 80% of which appear only once. The source material was peripheral blood. The receptors here all came from a woman aged 45-65 years with active or convalescent COVID-19.

This chain joins TRBV7-3 and TRBJ2-5, with TRBD2 matching 7 bases. Per the germline V gene, CDR1 is SGHTA and CDR2 is FQGTGA. With 5 bases clipped from V and 4 bases from J, the junction kept 4 bases outside the gene matches. This CDR3 is built from 13 residues. The CDR3 loop is CASSRSGGETQYF. The CDR3 DNA follows: TGTGCCAGCAGCCGGTCGGGGGGAGAGACCCAGTACTTC.

The chain recombines TRBV7-8 with TRBJ1-4; a possible D gene is TRBD1 (6 bases). V gave up 5 bases and J gave up 4 bases, with 11 bases separating them. Germline V gene lookup returns CDR1 SGHVS and CDR2 FQNEAQ. This CDR3 is 14 amino acids long. Written as DNA, the CDR3 is TGTGCCAGCAGCCCACAGGGCCTTAATGAAAAACTGTTTTTT. This translates into CASSPQGLNEKLFF.

The V gene is TRBV7-2, the J gene TRBJ1-5, with D possibly matching TRBD1 (6 bases). The germline V gene encodes CDR1 SGHTA and CDR2 FQGNSA. This CDR3 is 17 amino acids long. Trimming took off 5 bases at V and 1 base at J, with 18 bases between the two ends. CDR3 coding DNA: TGTGCCAGCAGCCCTAGAGGGGGTACGGGGAGCAATCAGCCCCAGCATTTT. As protein: CASSPRGGTGSNQPQHF.

The chain combines TRBV4-3 with TRBJ1-3, with TRBD1 matching over 7 bases. CDR3 length: 16 residues. J lost 1 base, V lost 4 bases, and 7 bases had no gene match. Germline V gene sequence: CDR1 LGHNA, CDR2 YSLEER. The CDR3 bases are TGCGCCAGCAGCCCCGGACAGGCAGAATCTGGAAACACCATATATTTT. It translates to CASSPGQAESGNTIYF.

The chain is built from TRBV12-5 and TRBJ2-1; 7 bases align to TRBD2. This CDR3 comprises 13 residues. Germline CDR1 reads LGHNT; CDR2 reads FRNRAP. V lost 6 bases and J lost 6; bases outside the gene matches: 5. DNA for the CDR3: TGTGCTAGTGGCCCGACGGGGGGCAATGAGCAGTTCTTC. This sequence encodes CASGPTGGNEQFF. The full variable domain, rest sourced from reference TRBV12-5 and TRBJ2-1, is DARVTQTPRHKVTEMGQEVTMRCQPILGHNTVFWYRQTMMQGLELLAYFRNRAPLDDSGMPKDRFSAEMPDATLATLKIQPSEPRDSAVYFCASGPTGGNEQFFGPGTRLTVL.

The gene calls are TRBV20-1 and TRBJ2-5; the match to TRBD2 covers 7 bases. Germline V gene sequence: CDR1 DFQATT, CDR2 SNEGSKA (reference sequence). J gave up 3 bases and V 3 bases, and 4 bases lay outside the gene matches. The CDR3 is 13 residues long. The CDR3 bases are TGCAGTGCTAGTGGGGAGGGGAAAGAGACCCAGTACTTC. It yields the protein CSASGEGKETQYF.

There are a few counts of this clone. The chain couples TRBV6-2 or TRBV6-3 to TRBJ2-4; no clear D gene. Germline V lookup: CDR1 MNHEY, CDR2 SVGEGT. V was pared by 0 bases and J by 0 bases, with 9 bases between. The CDR3 totals 16 residues. The DNA for the CDR3 is TGTGCCAGCAGTTACTCGCTAGTTCTAGCCAAAAACATTCAGTACTTC. Translated: CASSYSLVLAKNIQYF.

V gene TRBV4-2 combines with J gene TRBJ2-7; TRBD1 agrees at 8 bases. V shed 1 base and J 2 bases; nucleotides not matched to a gene: 7. The germline V gene has CDR1 LGHNA and CDR2 YNFKEQ. This CDR3 spans 16 amino acids. The CDR3 is CASSQAGGDPTYEQYF. The CDR3 coding sequence is TGTGCCAGCAGCCAAGCAGGGGGCGATCCTACCTACGAGCAGTACTTC.

By sample share, this clone is medium-sized (0.01 to 0.1%). The chain couples TRBV19 to TRBJ2-2; D ambiguous. Germline V gives CDR1 LNHDA, CDR2 SQIVND (reference sequence). Between the trimmed V and J ends, which lost 2 bases and 2 bases, there was a span of 6 bases. The CDR3 has 14 amino acids. The CDR3 sequence: CASSISRNTGELFF. For the CDR3, the DNA is TGTGCCAGTAGTATATCCAGAAACACCGGGGAGCTGTTTTTT.

The V call is TRBV6-4, the J call TRBJ2-2; 9 bases agree with TRBD2. Trimming cost V 5 bases and J 3 bases; bases outside gene matches: 7. CDR1 is MRHNA and CDR2 is SNTAGT in the germline V gene. The CDR3 loop spans 16 amino acids. The CDR3 reads CASSPIAGADTGELFF. In DNA, the CDR3 is TGTGCCAGCAGTCCAATAGCGGGAGCCGACACCGGGGAGCTGTTTTTT.

Concerning this clone itself: Mismatch with germline at one junction end may stem from a read error. The V gene is TRBV5-1, the J gene TRBJ2-7; TRBD1 is a possible D gene (6 bases). The CDR3 contains 15 residues. Per germline, CDR1 SGHRS and CDR2 YFSETQ. DNA for the CDR3: TGCGCCAGCAGCCCCAGGACAGCTGAGGGGACGGAGCGGTACTTC. This encodes CASSPRTAEGTERYF.

The chain employs TRBV27 and TRBJ2-1, with D hard to call. This CDR3 has 18 residues. Germline values: CDR1 MNHEY, CDR2 SMNVEV (reference sequence). The V end was cut by 1 base, the J end by 8 bases, with 24 bases between. CDR3: CASSLFFEVPGPLHEQFF. The CDR3 DNA follows: TGTGCCAGCAGTTTATTTTTTGAGGTTCCGGGTCCCTTACATGAGCAGTTCTTC.

The chain combines TRBV19 with TRBJ1-1, with D unresolved. V lost 4 bases, J lost 0 bases, and 9 bases lay in between. The germline CDR1 and CDR2 sequences are LNHDA and SQIVND (reference sequence). This CDR3 region has 14 residues. As DNA, the CDR3 is TGTGCCAGTAGTACACCCGGTGTGAACACTGAAGCTTTCTTT. Translation gives CASSTPGVNTEAFF.

The chain uses TRBV18 and TRBJ1-2; D possibly corresponds to TRBD1 (5 bases). This CDR3 is built from 14 residues. Germline V gives CDR1 KGHSH, CDR2 LQKENI. Trimming removed 6 bases at V and 2 bases at J, with 13 bases between. The CDR3 region is CASSPQQDNYGYTF. The CDR3 bases are TGTGCCAGCTCGCCGCAACAGGACAACTATGGCTACACCTTC.

The chain couples TRBV7-2 to TRBJ1-6, with 9 bases identical to TRBD1. Losses at the gene ends were 4 bases for V and 10 bases for J; bases not matched to a gene: 8. Germline V gives CDR1 SGHTA, CDR2 FQGNSA. The CDR3 sequence is 15 residues long. The CDR3 here is CASSWTGENESPLHF. The CDR3 DNA follows: TGTGCCAGCAGCTGGACAGGGGAGAATGAATCACCCCTCCACTTT.

This chain uses TRBV18 with TRBJ2-1, with 10 bases aligning to TRBD2. The CDR3 totals 17 residues. The germline V gene encodes CDR1 KGHSH and CDR2 LQKENI. V was clipped by 6 bases and J by 0 bases; unmatched bases: 8. For the CDR3, the DNA is TGTGCCAGCTCCCAGGGGAGCGGGAGGGCCTCCTACAATGAGCAGTTCTTC. Residues: CASSQGSGRASYNEQFF.

J is TRBJ1-5 and V is TRBV24-1; tentative D call: TRBD1 (5 bases). The CDR3 loop spans 14 amino acids. Germline V gene lookup returns CDR1 KGHDR and CDR2 SFDVKD. V was pared by 9 bases and J by 0 bases, with 11 bases between. CDR3 region: CATQGTNSNQPQHF. CDR3 nucleotide sequence: TGTGCCACCCAAGGGACTAATAGCAATCAGCCCCAGCATTTT.

The gene calls are TRBV9 and TRBJ2-3, with 10 nucleotides matching TRBD2. CDR3 length: 18 residues. Germline V lookup: CDR1 SGDLS, CDR2 YYNGEE. Unmatched junction bases numbered 11, after V lost 1 base and J lost 3 bases. This chain's CDR3 is CASSVSRSQLAGTDTQYF. The CDR3 DNA reads TGTGCCAGCAGCGTATCCCGAAGCCAACTAGCGGGGACAGATACGCAGTATTTT.

This clone came up a few times. This specimen includes other DNA sequences encoding the same CDR3. The rearrangement links TRBV28 to TRBJ1-6; 8 bases line up with TRBD1. This CDR3 has 14 residues. The ends lost 3 bases at V and 10 bases at J; junction bases unmatched: 5. CDR1 is MDHEN, CDR2 SYDVKM, per germline. The CDR3 DNA is TGTGCCAGCAGTTTGGACAGGGTACGGTCACCCCTCCACTTT. Protein sequence: CASSLDRVRSPLHF.

The chain recombines TRBV28 with TRBJ1-3; D not resolved. There are 15 residues in the CDR3. Deletions cut 2 bases from V and 0 bases from J, with 8 bases between. CDR1 and CDR2 (germline): MDHEN, SYDVKM. The CDR3 DNA sequence: TGTGCCAGCAGTTTACCCACGAGCTCTGGAAACACCATATATTTT. Protein: CASSLPTSSGNTIYF.

The chain uses TRBV30 and TRBJ2-5; 8 bases fit TRBD2. Looked up from germline, CDR1 is GTSNPN and CDR2 is SVGIG (reference sequence). V lost 0 bases to trimming and J lost 1 base; unmatched junction nucleotides: 4. The CDR3 length is 15 residues. The CDR3 DNA is TGTGCCTGGAGTGTATCTAGCGGGTCCCAAGAGACCCAGTACTTC. Encoded protein: CAWSVSSGSQETQYF.

Here the CDR3 DNA reads TGTGCCAGCAGCCGGACAGCCACGGGTCTCGGCTACACCTTC. Translation gives CASSRTATGLGYTF. This chain joins TRBV6-6 and TRBJ1-2; D may be TRBD1 (6 bases). V lost 6 bases, J lost 8 bases, and 19 bases lay in between. The CDR3 has 14 residues. CDR1 is MNHNY and CDR2 is SVGAGI in the germline V gene (reference sequence).

The gene calls are TRBV11-2 and TRBJ2-3; a weak D match, TRBD1 (6 bases). Trimming stripped 5 bases from V and 1 base from J, with 13 bases between. Germline CDR1 SGHAT, CDR2 FQNNGV. This CDR3 region has 15 residues. CDR3 region: CASSETGLGTDTQYF. CDR3 nucleotides: TGTGCCAGCAGCGAAACAGGGTTGGGCACAGATACGCAGTATTTT.

The V call is TRBV7-2, the J call TRBJ2-5; 12 positions agree with TRBD2. Germline CDR1 is SGHTA and CDR2 is FQGNSA. There are 14 residues in the CDR3. V shed 5 bases and J 4 bases; nucleotides not matched to a gene: 2. Written as DNA, the CDR3 is TGTGCCAGCAGCCCTAGCGGGAGGGGAGAGACCCAGTACTTC. Translation: CASSPSGRGETQYF.